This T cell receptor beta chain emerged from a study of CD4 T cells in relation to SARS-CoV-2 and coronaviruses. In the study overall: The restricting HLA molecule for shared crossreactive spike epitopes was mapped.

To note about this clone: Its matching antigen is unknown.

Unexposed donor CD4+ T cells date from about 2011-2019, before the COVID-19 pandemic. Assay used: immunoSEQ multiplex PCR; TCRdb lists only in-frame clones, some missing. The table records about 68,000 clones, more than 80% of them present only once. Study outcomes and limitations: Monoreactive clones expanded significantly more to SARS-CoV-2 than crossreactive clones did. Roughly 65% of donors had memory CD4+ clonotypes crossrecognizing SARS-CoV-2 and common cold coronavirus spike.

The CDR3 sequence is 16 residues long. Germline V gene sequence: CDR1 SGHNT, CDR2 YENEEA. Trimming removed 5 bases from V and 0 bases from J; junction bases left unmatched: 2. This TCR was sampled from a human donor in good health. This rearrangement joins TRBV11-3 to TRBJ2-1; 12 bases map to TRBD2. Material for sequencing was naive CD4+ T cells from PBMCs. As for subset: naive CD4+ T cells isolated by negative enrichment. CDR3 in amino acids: CASSAGLAGSYNEQFF. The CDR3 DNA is TGTGCCAGCAGCGCGGGACTAGCGGGCTCCTACAATGAGCAGTTCTTC.